This TCR beta chain was obtained from a study of graft-versus-host responses after intestinal transplantation. Whole-study findings and limits: Individuals carrying graft-donor T cell macrochimerism showed high graft-versus-host to host-versus-graft clonal ratios in allografts. Peak circulating GvH clone levels tracked with early post-transplant HvG declines.

Method: immunoSEQ multiplex PCR; TCRdb's copy keeps in-frame clones and lacks some. The sample has some 81,000 clones; roughly 89% are singletons. This CDR3 is built from 16 residues. V was pared by 5 bases and J by 1 base, with 6 bases of the junction left unmatched. Per germline, CDR1 LGHNA and CDR2 YNFKEQ. With regard to this clone: Antigen specificity is unknown.

The rearrangement uses TRBV4-2 and TRBJ2-2; 8 positions agree with TRBD1. The sequencing used unstimulated CD4+ T cells sorted from spleen or lymph node cells, collected before intestinal transplant. This clonotype was obtained from a human donor who received an intestinal transplant. CDR3 amino acids: CASSSRTGMNTGELFF. CDR3 bases: TGTGCCAGCAGCTCACGGACAGGGATGAACACCGGGGAGCTGTTTTTT.